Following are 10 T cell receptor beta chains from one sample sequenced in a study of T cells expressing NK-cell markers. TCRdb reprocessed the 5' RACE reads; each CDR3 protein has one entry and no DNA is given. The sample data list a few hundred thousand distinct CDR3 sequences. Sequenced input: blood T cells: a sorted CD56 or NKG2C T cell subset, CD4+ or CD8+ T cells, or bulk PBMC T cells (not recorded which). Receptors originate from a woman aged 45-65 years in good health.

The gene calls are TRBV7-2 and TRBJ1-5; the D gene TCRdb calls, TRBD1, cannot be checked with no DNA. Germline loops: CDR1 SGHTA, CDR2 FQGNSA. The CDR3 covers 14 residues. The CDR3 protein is CASSRQASNQPQHF.

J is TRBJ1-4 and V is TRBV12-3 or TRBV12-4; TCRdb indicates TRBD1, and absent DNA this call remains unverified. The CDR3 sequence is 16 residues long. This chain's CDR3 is CASSLVSGWTNEKLFF.

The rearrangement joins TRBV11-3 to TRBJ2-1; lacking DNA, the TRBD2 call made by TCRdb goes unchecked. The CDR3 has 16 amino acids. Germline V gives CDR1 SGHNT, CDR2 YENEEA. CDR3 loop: CASSRTSGRAGDEQFF.

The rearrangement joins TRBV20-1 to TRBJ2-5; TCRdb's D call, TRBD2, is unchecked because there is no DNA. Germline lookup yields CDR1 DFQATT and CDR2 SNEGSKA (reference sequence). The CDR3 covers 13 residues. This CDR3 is CSSSGRASETQYF.

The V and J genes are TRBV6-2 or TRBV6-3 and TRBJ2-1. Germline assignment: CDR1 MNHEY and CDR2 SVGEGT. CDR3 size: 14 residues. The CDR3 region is CASSRSPLDNEQFF.

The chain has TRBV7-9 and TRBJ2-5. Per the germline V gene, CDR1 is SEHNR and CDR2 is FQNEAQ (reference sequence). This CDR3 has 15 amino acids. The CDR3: CASSLWTFLQETQYF.

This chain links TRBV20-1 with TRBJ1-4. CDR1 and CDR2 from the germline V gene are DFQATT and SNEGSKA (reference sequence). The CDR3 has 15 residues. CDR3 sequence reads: CSTMDGLFSNEKLFF.

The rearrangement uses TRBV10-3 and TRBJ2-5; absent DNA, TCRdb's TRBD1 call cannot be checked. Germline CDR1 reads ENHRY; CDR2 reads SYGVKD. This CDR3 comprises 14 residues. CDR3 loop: CAISDDRGTETQYF.

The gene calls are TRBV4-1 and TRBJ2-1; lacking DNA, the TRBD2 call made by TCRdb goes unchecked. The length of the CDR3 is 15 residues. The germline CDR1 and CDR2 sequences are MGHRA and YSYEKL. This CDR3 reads CASRPSYLFTNEQFF.

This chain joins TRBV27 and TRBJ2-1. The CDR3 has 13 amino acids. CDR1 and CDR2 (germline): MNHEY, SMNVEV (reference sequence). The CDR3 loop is CASSFWSGNEQFF.